The 25 T cell receptor beta chains reported below all come from one sample, sequenced in a study of T cell responses to AZD1222 COVID-19 vaccine. Libraries were prepared by immunoSEQ multiplex PCR; TCRdb keeps only in-frame clonotypes and omits some of them. The sample carries 100,000 to 150,000 clones, approximately 88% recorded once. Sequenced material: peripheral blood, taken on day 0 of AZD1222 vaccination. These receptors all come from an adult in good health.

The V gene is TRBV18, the J gene TRBJ1-4, with D perhaps matching TRBD1 (6 bases). Germline-derived CDR1 and CDR2 are KGHSH and LQKENI. V dropped 3 bases and J dropped 0 bases, with 8 bases sitting between them. The CDR3 consists of 15 residues. CDR3: CASSPRGATNEKLFF. DNA of the CDR3: TGTGCCAGCTCACCCAGGGGCGCAACTAATGAAAAACTGTTTTTT. The full variable domain, in which reference TRBV18 and TRBJ1-4 provide the parts outside the CDR3, is NAGVMQNPRHLVRRRGQEARLRCSPMKGHSHVYWYRQLPEEGLKFMVYLQKENIIDESGMPKERFSAEFPKEGPSILRIQQVVRGDSAAYFCASSPRGATNEKLFFGSGTQLSVL.

The sample holds a few counts of this clone. The chain combines TRBV12-3 or TRBV12-4 with TRBJ2-2; 9 nucleotides align to TRBD1. Germline trimming cut 5 bases from V and 12 bases from J; bases unmatched to any gene: 4. The CDR3 sequence is 12 residues long. The CDR3 bases are TGTGCCAGCAGTCCCGGGACAGGGAAGCTGTTTTTT. Encoded protein: CASSPGTGKLFF.

The rearrangement links TRBV9 to TRBJ1-1; 10 nucleotides align to TRBD1. The CDR3 is 15 residues long. V shed 4 bases, J shed 4 bases, and the junction held 7 bases outside the gene matches. CDR1 and CDR2 from the germline V gene are SGDLS and YYNGEE. The DNA of the CDR3 is TGTGCCAGCAGCCCCCCCCGGGACAGGGGCACTGAAGCTTTCTTT. It codes for CASSPPRDRGTEAFF.

The rearrangement uses TRBV9 and TRBJ1-1; no clear D. Per germline, CDR1 SGDLS and CDR2 YYNGEE. Trimming stripped 0 bases from V and 5 bases from J, with 5 bases between. This CDR3 is built from 12 residues. CDR3 sequence reads: CASSVVGTEAFF. Here the CDR3 DNA reads TGTGCCAGCAGCGTAGTGGGGACTGAAGCTTTCTTT.

This clone was picked up a small number of times. V usage is TRBV11-3 and J usage is TRBJ2-2, with a weak D call TRBD2 (5 bases). V gave up 1 base and J gave up 5 bases, with 11 bases separating them. The CDR3 extends over 15 amino acids. Germline loops: CDR1 SGHNT, CDR2 YENEEA. The CDR3 nucleotides read TGTGCCAGCAGCTTAGTAGAGGGAGATACCGGGGAGCTGTTTTTT. Protein sequence: CASSLVEGDTGELFF.

This chain joins TRBV20-1 and TRBJ2-7, with D possibly being TRBD2 (6 bases). V shed 3 bases and J shed 7 bases, with 19 bases lying between them. Germline V lookup: CDR1 DFQATT, CDR2 SNEGSKA (reference sequence). The CDR3 totals 14 residues. CDR3 nucleotides: TGCAGTGCTAGTGATCTCTTATGGAGGGAAGAGCAGTACTTC. Its translation: CSASDLLWREEQYF.

The J gene is TRBJ2-7, the V gene TRBV21-1; no DNA check was done on the table's D call, TRBD2. TRBV21-1 is a known pseudogene. The CDR3 covers 15 residues. The CDR3, as DNA: TGTGCCAGCAATAACGTCTATGGCGGAGCCTACGAGCAGTACTTC. It translates to CASNNVYGGAYEQYF.

The gene calls are TRBV7-2 and TRBJ1-1; D is uncertain. V was clipped by 1 base and J by 0 bases, with 6 bases between them. This CDR3 contains 14 residues. The germline gives CDR1 SGHTA, CDR2 FQGNSA. The DNA of the CDR3 is TGTGCCAGCAGCTTAGTGTCAATGAACACTGAAGCTTTCTTT. As protein: CASSLVSMNTEAFF.

The CDR3 is CASSQEVSFRVNQPQHF. The CDR3 DNA is TGCGCCAGCAGCCAAGAGGTCTCATTCAGGGTCAATCAGCCCCAGCATTTT. The chain is built from TRBV4-3 and TRBJ1-5; weak D call: TRBD1 (5 bases). Germline loops: CDR1 LGHNA, CDR2 YSLEER. V was clipped by 0 bases and J by 3 bases, with 15 bases between them. The CDR3 spans 17 residues.

The chain links TRBV7-2 to TRBJ1-1; tentative D call: TRBD1 (5 bases). V shed 8 bases and J shed 3 bases, with 13 bases lying between them. The CDR3 is 13 residues long. Germline V gives CDR1 SGHTA, CDR2 FQGNSA. The CDR3 sequence: CASGSGADTEAFF. As DNA, the CDR3 is TGTGCCAGCGGAAGCGGGGCGGACACTGAAGCTTTCTTT.

The CDR3 nucleotides are TGTGCCAGCAGCTTAGGGGGCAGTTCGAACACCGGGGAGCTGTTTTTT. This encodes CASSLGGSSNTGELFF. The rearrangement uses TRBV13 and TRBJ2-2, with unresolved D. The length of the CDR3 is 16 residues. Germline V lookup: CDR1 PRHDT, CDR2 FYEKMQ (reference sequence). The germline V and J ends were trimmed by 0 bases and 0 bases, with 8 bases remaining between them.

This clone was counted only a few times. The chain couples TRBV29-1 to TRBJ1-3, with unresolved D. Trimming shortened V by 2 bases and J by 3 bases, and 8 bases separated the two germline ends. The CDR3 totals 13 residues. The V gene's germline CDR1 is SQVTM and CDR2 ANQGSEA. The DNA of the CDR3 is TGCAGCGTTGAACCGTCAGATGGAAACACCATATATTTT. This encodes CSVEPSDGNTIYF.

The table lists this clone with a count of one. At the DNA level, this CDR3 is encoded by other sequences in the same sample as well. The chain carries TRBV19 and TRBJ2-7; 8 bases agree with TRBD1. In germline, CDR1 is LNHDA, CDR2 SQIVND (reference sequence). The CDR3 has 15 residues. Trimming at V came to 3 bases and at J to 1 base, leaving 5 bases not matched to a gene. The CDR3 coding sequence is TGTGCCAGTAGTATCGCCGGACAGGGATCCTACGAGCAGTACTTC. Its protein product is CASSIAGQGSYEQYF.

This clone was counted a single time. This chain links TRBV28 with TRBJ2-6, with D perhaps assigned TRBD1 or TRBD2 (5 bases each). The germline CDR1 and CDR2 sequences are MDHEN and SYDVKM. The V and J ends lost 4 bases and 0 bases respectively, with 13 bases between them. This CDR3 is 17 amino acids long. This chain's CDR3 is CASSSGTEGSGANVLTF. CDR3 in DNA: TGTGCCAGCAGTTCCGGGACCGAAGGCTCTGGGGCCAACGTCCTGACTTTC.

The V and J genes are TRBV29-1 and TRBJ1-2; the match to TRBD1 covers 9 bases. The CDR3 length is 13 residues. Germline V gene lookup returns CDR1 SQVTM and CDR2 ANQGSEA. V lost 4 bases to trimming and J lost 3 bases; unmatched junction nucleotides: 3. The CDR3 DNA follows: TGCAGCGTTGGCCGGGACAGGGACTATGGCTACACCTTC. Translating gives CSVGRDRDYGYTF. The full variable domain, completed using reference TRBV29-1 and TRBJ1-2, is SAVISQKPSRDICQRGTSLTIQCQVDSQVTMMFWYRQQPGQSLTLIATANQGSEATYESGFVIDKFPISRPNLTFSTLTVSNMSPEDSSIYLCSVGRDRDYGYTFGSGTRLTVV.

The V and J genes are TRBV28 and TRBJ1-2; 10 bases are shared with TRBD1. The CDR3 runs to 17 residues. After removal of 6 bases from V and 7 bases from J, the junction contained 17 bases not matched to a gene. The germline V gene encodes CDR1 MDHEN and CDR2 SYDVKM. The CDR3 loop reads CASSFLKTGGEDGGYTF. In nucleotides, the CDR3 is TGTGCCAGCAGCTTCCTCAAGACAGGGGGCGAGGACGGTGGCTACACCTTC.

This sequence joins TRBV4-3 and TRBJ2-5, with D possibly being TRBD1 (5 bases). The germline V gene encodes CDR1 LGHNA and CDR2 YSLEER. V shed 0 bases and J shed 2 bases, with 10 bases lying between them. The CDR3 consists of 15 residues. DNA of the CDR3: TGCGCCAGCAGCCAAGAACCAACAGGTCAAGAGACCCAGTACTTC. The encoded protein is CASSQEPTGQETQYF.

V usage is TRBV19 and J usage is TRBJ1-1; 10 positions match TRBD1. Trimming cost V 5 bases and J 8 bases; bases outside gene matches: 11. Germline V lookup: CDR1 LNHDA, CDR2 SQIVND (reference sequence). The CDR3 consists of 15 residues. This CDR3 reads CASSERTGGYSEAFF. The CDR3, as DNA: TGTGCCAGTAGTGAACGGACAGGGGGGTATTCAGAAGCTTTCTTT.

The J gene is TRBJ2-3, the V gene TRBV4-1, with no clear D. The CDR3 covers 14 residues. Germline V lookup: CDR1 MGHRA, CDR2 YSYEKL. V gave up 4 bases and J gave up 3 bases, with 11 bases separating them. The CDR3 protein is CASSPTASTDTQYF. Written as DNA, the CDR3 is TGCGCCAGCAGCCCTACAGCAAGTACAGATACGCAGTATTTT.

The chain combines TRBV7-9 with TRBJ1-5; D is uncertain. V lost 0 bases, J lost 14 bases, and 14 bases lay in between. Looked up from germline, CDR1 is SEHNR and CDR2 is FQNEAQ (reference sequence). The CDR3 has 13 amino acids. The DNA of the CDR3 is TGTGCCAGCAGCTTAGCGCCTCGCGGGCCGGAGCATTTT. It specifies CASSLAPRGPEHF.

The chain uses TRBV18 and TRBJ1-3, with D unclear. The CDR3 has 16 residues. The ends were cut back, 6 bases at V and 0 bases at J, with 15 bases in the middle. Germline CDR1 and CDR2: KGHSH and LQKENI. This chain's CDR3 is CASSQSTKSSGNTIYF. As DNA, the CDR3 is TGTGCCAGCTCTCAAAGTACAAAGAGCTCTGGAAACACCATATATTTT. Together with reference TRBV18 and TRBJ1-3, the CDR3 gives the full variable domain: NAGVMQNPRHLVRRRGQEARLRCSPMKGHSHVYWYRQLPEEGLKFMVYLQKENIIDESGMPKERFSAEFPKEGPSILRIQQVVRGDSAAYFCASSQSTKSSGNTIYFGEGSWLTVV.

This clone turned up a few times. The genes are TRBV29-1 and TRBJ1-4; D may be TRBD1 (5 bases). V was clipped by 4 bases and J by 5 bases, with 8 bases between them. The CDR3 consists of 12 residues. CDR1 SQVTM and CDR2 ANQGSEA come from the germline V gene. CDR3 amino acids: CSVGWGNEKLFF. The CDR3 bases are TGCAGCGTTGGATGGGGGAATGAAAAACTGTTTTTT.

CDR3 loop: CASSIAGGGELFF. The CDR3 coding sequence is TGTGCCAGTAGTATAGCGGGAGGCGGGGAGCTGTTTTTT. The chain recombines TRBV19 with TRBJ2-2, with 7 bases aligning to TRBD2. Germline V gene data show CDR1 as LNHDA and CDR2 as SQIVND (reference sequence). This CDR3 has 13 amino acids. The V gene end was trimmed by 1 base and the J gene end by 7 bases; junction bases not matched to a gene: 0.

The genes are TRBV28 and TRBJ1-2; D unclear. Trimming removed 1 base at V and 5 bases at J, with 11 bases between. Germline V gene data show CDR1 as MDHEN and CDR2 as SYDVKM. This CDR3 has 14 amino acids. CDR3 in amino acids: CASSLLSRRYGYTF. CDR3 DNA sequence: TGTGCCAGCAGTTTATTGTCTAGACGGTATGGCTACACCTTC.

The chain joins TRBV11-1 to TRBJ1-6; D unclear. CDR3 length: 14 amino acids. Germline CDR1 SGHAT, CDR2 FQDESV (reference sequence). Trimming took 5 bases from V and 8 from J, leaving 13 bases between them. DNA of the CDR3: TGTGCCAGCAGCCCCGTTAGCTGGGATTCACCCCTCCACTTT. This codes for CASSPVSWDSPLHF. Drawing the rest from reference TRBV11-1 and TRBJ1-6, the complete variable domain is EAEVAQSPRYKITEKSQAVAFWCDPISGHATLYWYRQILGQGPELLVQFQDESVVDDSQLPKDRFSAERLKGVDSTLKIQPAELGDSAMYLCASSPVSWDSPLHFGNGTRLTVT.